The 10 T cell receptor beta chains in this list originate from one sample, sequenced in a study of beta chain features in type 1 diabetes. Every bit of the isolated RNA underwent reverse transcription, so sequencing read expressed TCRB transcripts. Profiled with immunoSEQ multiplex PCR; TCRdb holds only in-frame clones, not every one. This sample yields 150,000 or so clones, of which 48% are seen a single time; roughly 0.43% belongs to the top ten. Sequences were obtained from Tregs from blood. The source of these receptors is a man between 18 and 35 years old in good health.

The rearrangement links TRBV7-3 to TRBJ2-5; weak D call: TRBD1 (6 bases). Trimming shortened V by 5 bases and J by 1 base, and 11 bases separated the two germline ends. Germline lookup yields CDR1 SGHTA and CDR2 FQGTGA. This CDR3 region has 14 residues. The CDR3 reads CASSLQGPQETQYF. CDR3 coding DNA: TGTGCCAGCAGCCTACAGGGCCCCCAAGAGACCCAGTACTTC.

A note on this clone: This CDR3 is also generated by other DNA sequences in the sample. The V gene is TRBV9, the J gene TRBJ2-7, with TRBD1 matching over 9 bases. Trimming cost V 0 bases and J 3 bases; bases outside gene matches: 1. The CDR3 extends over 14 amino acids. Germline lookup yields CDR1 SGDLS and CDR2 YYNGEE. The CDR3: CASSVGTGDYEQYF. CDR3 coding DNA: TGTGCCAGCAGCGTAGGGACAGGGGACTACGAGCAGTACTTC.

This chain connects TRBV10-2 to TRBJ2-5; D remains ambiguous. The CDR3 is made up of 14 amino acids. With 8 bases removed from V and 1 base from J, the gap between germline ends came to 14 bases. Germline assignment: CDR1 WSHSY and CDR2 SAAADI. The CDR3 DNA sequence: TGCGCCAGCGCAGAGACACCCGTCCAAGAGACCCAGTACTTC. Its protein is CASAETPVQETQYF.

The V and J genes are TRBV30 and TRBJ1-2; 7 nucleotides match TRBD1. Germline CDR1 reads GTSNPN; CDR2 reads SVGIG (reference sequence). This CDR3 has 12 amino acids. The trim removed 2 bases at V and 9 bases at J, leaving 6 bases unmatched. Written as DNA, the CDR3 is TGTGCCTGGAGTTTAGACAGGGTGAGCTACACCTTC. Its protein is CAWSLDRVSYTF. Full variable domain (remainder filled in from reference TRBV30 and TRBJ1-2): SQTIHQWPATLVQPVGSPLSLECTVEGTSNPNLYWYRQAAGRGLQLLFYSVGIGQISSEVPQNLSASRPQDRQFILSSKKLLLSDSGFYLCAWSLDRVSYTFGSGTRLTVV.

This rearrangement joins TRBV7-2 to TRBJ1-2, with D hard to call. Germline CDR1 reads SGHTA; CDR2 reads FQGNSA. V lost 5 bases and J 4 bases, leaving 17 bases between the germline ends. This CDR3 is 15 amino acids long. CDR3 nucleotides: TGTGCCAGCAGCCCCCGAGGGCAGTCGGCCTATGGCTACACCTTC. It codes for CASSPRGQSAYGYTF.

This clone was counted between two and nine times. V usage is TRBV5-1 and J usage is TRBJ2-7; D ambiguous. CDR1 is SGHRS, CDR2 YFSETQ, per germline. V gave up 4 bases and J gave up 3 bases, with 5 bases separating them. The CDR3 consists of 11 residues. The CDR3 is CASSADYEQYF. CDR3 in DNA: TGCGCCAGCAGCGCGGACTACGAGCAGTACTTC.

The V gene is TRBV30, the J gene TRBJ2-6, with D tentatively TRBD1 (6 bases). The V and J ends lost 3 bases and 5 bases respectively, with 14 bases between them. Germline loops: CDR1 GTSNPN, CDR2 SVGIG (reference sequence). This CDR3 comprises 15 residues. In DNA form, the CDR3 reads TGTGCCTGGAGGGCTCAGGGGTGGTGGGCCAACGTCCTGACTTTC. It codes for CAWRAQGWWANVLTF. Together with reference TRBV30 and TRBJ2-6, the CDR3 gives the full variable domain: SQTIHQWPATLVQPVGSPLSLECTVEGTSNPNLYWYRQAAGRGLQLLFYSVGIGQISSEVPQNLSASRPQDRQFILSSKKLLLSDSGFYLCAWRAQGWWANVLTFGAGSRLTVL.

The rearrangement joins TRBV7-2 to TRBJ2-3, with no clear D. The CDR3 sequence is 14 residues long. V was clipped by 0 bases and J by 4 bases, with 8 bases between them. The germline V gene has CDR1 SGHTA and CDR2 FQGNSA. CDR3 in DNA: TGTGCCAGCAGCTTAGCTAGCTCTCCAGATACGCAGTATTTT. It is translated as CASSLASSPDTQYF.

V is TRBV19 and J is TRBJ1-2; possible D gene TRBD1, 6 bases. The CDR3 is made up of 20 amino acids. V lost 0 bases and J lost 5, with 28 bases in between. Germline-derived CDR1 and CDR2 are LNHDA and SQIVND (reference sequence). DNA of the CDR3: TGTGCCAGTAGTATAGATCGGTCAGGGGCAGGGGATCGGTTCGGGTATGGCTACACCTTC. The encoded protein is CASSIDRSGAGDRFGYGYTF.

A few counts support this clone. The chain recombines TRBV21-1 with TRBJ2-2; the tabulated D call, TRBD1, remains unverified against the DNA. TRBV21-1 is annotated as a pseudogene. The CDR3 spans 14 residues. CDR3 region: CASRDNQGAGELFF. DNA of the CDR3: TGTGCCAGCAGGGACAACCAAGGTGCCGGGGAGCTGTTTTTT.